This T cell receptor (beta chain) was sequenced for a study of blood T cell repertoires in COVID-19. Overall study: The United States, Italy and Spain provided the acute and convalescent COVID-19 samples.

Under the authors' procedure: Reference gene primer amplification gave nucleated cell count estimates. Profiling relied on immunoSEQ multiplex PCR, and the TCRdb table lists in-frame clones only, not all of them. V and J calls and clone size come straight from that table; D and trimming were deduced from the DNA. Here the sample spans roughly 200,000 clones, 85% being singletons. Cohort assignment relied on participant-reported clinical history. The germline CDR1 and CDR2 sequences are GTSNPN and SVGIG (reference sequence). V shed 4 bases and J 7 bases; nucleotides not matched to a gene: 14. CDR3 length: 15 residues.

The rearrangement joins TRBV30 to TRBJ2-3, with 7 bases lining up with TRBD2. This clonotype originated in a man aged 35-49 years who had recovered from COVID-19. Sequences were obtained from PBMCs or T cells enriched from blood (not recorded which). The CDR3 DNA reads as TGTGCCTGGACCCTTCCGAGGGAGGGCCTATATACGCAGTATTTT. It translates to CAWTLPREGLYTQYF. The variable domain in full, completed from reference TRBV30 and TRBJ2-3, reads SQTIHQWPATLVQPVGSPLSLECTVEGTSNPNLYWYRQAAGRGLQLLFYSVGIGQISSEVPQNLSASRPQDRQFILSSKKLLLSDSGFYLCAWTLPREGLYTQYFGPGTRLTVL.